One sample yielded the 9 T cell receptor beta chains listed below, sequenced in a study of T-cell memory formation after mild COVID-19. TCRdb re-derived calls from the 5' RACE reads in MiXCR, one entry per CDR3 protein. Of 170,000 or so distinct CDR3 sequences in the sample, less than 40% were seen once. The sample consisted of PBMCs or a T cell subset sorted from them (not recorded which). Receptors were obtained from an adult woman who had mild COVID-19 (a few samples of this study predate the infection). Cell type and time point are not known.

This clonotype has only a few counts. V gene TRBV20-1 combines with J gene TRBJ1-1; D not certain. Trimming shortened V by 4 bases and J by 1 base, and 10 bases separated the two germline ends. CDR3 length: 13 residues. Germline V gene lookup returns CDR1 DFQATT and CDR2 SNEGSKA (reference sequence). The DNA for the CDR3 is TGCAGTGCTACCCGGGCCTCGAACACTGAAGCTTTCTTT. It codes for CSATRASNTEAFF.

V usage is TRBV13 and J usage is TRBJ2-5; 7 bases agree with TRBD1. The junction had 4 bases not matched to a gene; V was cut back by 7 bases and J by 2 bases. The CDR3 covers 13 residues. Germline CDR1 and CDR2: PRHDT and FYEKMQ (reference sequence). The CDR3 spells CASTYRGQETQYF. Here the CDR3 DNA reads TGTGCCAGCACGTACAGGGGTCAAGAGACCCAGTACTTC.

This clonotype appeared a few times. This chain links TRBV2 with TRBJ2-2; D gene ambiguous. The length of the CDR3 is 14 residues. The germline V gene encodes CDR1 SNHLY and CDR2 FYNNEI. The V and J ends lost 10 bases and 2 bases respectively, with 14 bases between them. The CDR3 loop is CANTRRGNTGELFF. Written as DNA, the CDR3 is TGTGCCAATACGCGACGTGGAAACACCGGGGAGCTGTTTTTT.

This CDR3 is CASSPQRQLNTEAFF. As DNA, the CDR3 is TGTGCCAGCAGCCCCCAGAGGCAGTTGAACACTGAAGCTTTCTTT. The gene calls are TRBV7-2 and TRBJ1-1; D is ambiguous. CDR3 length: 15 residues. Germline V lookup: CDR1 SGHTA, CDR2 FQGNSA. Trimming took 5 bases from V and 0 from J, leaving 13 bases between them.

This clonotype was seen a handful of times. The V gene is TRBV5-5, the J gene TRBJ2-6; D is ambiguous. Deletions cut 5 bases from V and 0 bases from J, with 9 bases between. CDR3 length: 15 amino acids. From germline, CDR1 is SGHKS and CDR2 YYEKEE (reference sequence). The CDR3 DNA follows: TGTGCCAGCAGAATTGGCCACTCTGGGGCCAACGTCCTGACTTTC. Translated: CASRIGHSGANVLTF.

This rearrangement joins TRBV6-1 to TRBJ2-3; D call uncertain. Germline values: CDR1 MNHNS, CDR2 SASEGT. The CDR3 is made up of 13 amino acids. Trimming took 6 bases from V and 2 from J, leaving 9 bases between them. This chain's CDR3 is CASRRRSTDTQYF. CDR3 nucleotides: TGTGCCAGCAGGCGACGGTCCACAGATACGCAGTATTTT.

This clonotype has more than one count but fewer than ten. V is TRBV19 and J is TRBJ1-1; 9 bases map to TRBD1. The junction had 9 bases not matched to a gene; V was cut back by 10 bases and J by 6 bases. The length of the CDR3 is 13 residues. CDR1 is LNHDA and CDR2 is SQIVND in the germline V gene (reference sequence). CDR3 sequence reads: CATSKGQGSEAFF. CDR3 sequence (DNA): TGTGCCACCAGTAAGGGACAGGGTTCTGAAGCTTTCTTT.

The chain is built from TRBV7-9 and TRBJ2-1; tentatively, D is TRBD2 (6 bases). CDR1 and CDR2 (germline): SEHNR, FQNEAQ (reference sequence). There are 14 residues in the CDR3. V was cut by 11 bases and J by 4 bases, with 18 bases left in between. CDR3 loop: CAGAGSSRYNEQFF. CDR3 DNA: TGTGCCGGGGCGGGGTCTAGCCGATACAATGAGCAGTTCTTC.

The V call is TRBV20-1, the J call TRBJ1-1; D is unresolved. V shed 7 bases and J shed 10 bases, with 16 bases lying between them. The CDR3 loop spans 11 amino acids. Germline V CDR1 and CDR2: DFQATT, SNEGSKA (reference sequence). CDR3 DNA: TGCAGTGGGGTTGGGCGAACCACAGCTTTCTTT. Its translation: CSGVGRTTAFF.